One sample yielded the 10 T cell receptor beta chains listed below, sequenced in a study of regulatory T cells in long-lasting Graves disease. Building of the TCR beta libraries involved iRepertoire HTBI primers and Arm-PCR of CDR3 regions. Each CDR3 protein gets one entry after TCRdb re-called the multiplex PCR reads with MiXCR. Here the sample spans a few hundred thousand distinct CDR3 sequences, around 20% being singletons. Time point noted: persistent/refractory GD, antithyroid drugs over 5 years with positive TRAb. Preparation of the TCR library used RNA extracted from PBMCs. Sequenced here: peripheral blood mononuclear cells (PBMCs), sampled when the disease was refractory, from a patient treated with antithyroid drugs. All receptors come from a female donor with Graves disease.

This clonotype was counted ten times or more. CDR3 sequence reads: CASSLARLAGGGTGELFF. The CDR3 DNA sequence: TGTGCCAGCAGTTTAGCGCGGCTAGCGGGAGGCGGCACCGGGGAGCTGTTTTTT. The rearrangement uses TRBV12-3 or TRBV12-4 and TRBJ2-2, with 11 bases fitting TRBD2. The CDR3 is 18 residues long. V trimming: 0 bases; J trimming: 4 bases; junction bases outside the gene matches: 7.

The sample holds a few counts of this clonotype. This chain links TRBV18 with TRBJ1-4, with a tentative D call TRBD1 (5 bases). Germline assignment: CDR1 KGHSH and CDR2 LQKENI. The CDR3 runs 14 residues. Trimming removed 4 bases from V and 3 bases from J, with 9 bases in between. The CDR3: CASSLTASNEKLFF. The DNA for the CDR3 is TGTGCCAGCTCACTGACAGCCTCTAATGAAAAACTGTTTTTT.

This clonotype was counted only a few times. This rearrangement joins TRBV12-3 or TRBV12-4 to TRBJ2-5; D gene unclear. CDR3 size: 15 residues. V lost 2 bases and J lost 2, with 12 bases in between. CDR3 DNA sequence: TGTGCCAGCAGTTTAAGGGCTTTTGGGCAAGAGACCCAGTACTTC. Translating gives CASSLRAFGQETQYF.

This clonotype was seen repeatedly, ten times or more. The CDR3 is CATGESSYNSPLHF. The CDR3 DNA reads TGTGCCACCGGCGAGAGCTCCTATAATTCACCCCTCCACTTT. The V call is TRBV7-8, the J call TRBJ1-6, with D unclear. Germline values: CDR1 SGHVS, CDR2 FQNEAQ. V gave up 10 bases and J gave up 0 bases, with 10 bases separating them. The CDR3 consists of 14 residues.

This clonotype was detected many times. CDR3 loop: CASSLQDRMNTEAFF. As DNA, the CDR3 is TGTGCCAGCTCACTACAGGACAGGATGAACACTGAAGCTTTCTTT. V and J are TRBV18 and TRBJ1-1; 7 bases line up with TRBD1. After removal of 4 bases from V and 0 bases from J, the junction contained 5 bases not matched to a gene. Per germline, CDR1 KGHSH and CDR2 LQKENI. The CDR3 length is 15 residues.

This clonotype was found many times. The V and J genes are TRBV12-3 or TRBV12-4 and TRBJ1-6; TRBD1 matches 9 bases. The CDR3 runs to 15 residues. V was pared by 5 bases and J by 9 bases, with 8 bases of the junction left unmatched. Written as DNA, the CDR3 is TGTGCCAGCAGTAGGGCACAGGGGGCCTTTTCACCCCTCCACTTT. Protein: CASSRAQGAFSPLHF.

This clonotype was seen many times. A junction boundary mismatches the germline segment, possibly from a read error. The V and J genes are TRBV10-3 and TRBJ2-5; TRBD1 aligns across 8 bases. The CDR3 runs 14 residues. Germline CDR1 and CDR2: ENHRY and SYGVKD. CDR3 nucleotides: TGTGCCATCAGACCGACAGGGGACCATGAGACCCAGTACTTC. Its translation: CAIRPTGDHETQYF.

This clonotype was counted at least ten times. For the CDR3, the DNA is TGTGCCAGCAGTTACCAAAGGACAGGGGGCGCGTATTCACCCCTCCACTTT. Protein sequence: CASSYQRTGGAYSPLHF. V gene TRBV6-5 combines with J gene TRBJ1-6; 11 positions match TRBD1. The junction had 8 bases not matched to a gene; V was cut back by 2 bases and J by 8 bases. The CDR3 spans 17 residues. CDR1 and CDR2 from the germline V gene are MNHEY and SVGAGI.

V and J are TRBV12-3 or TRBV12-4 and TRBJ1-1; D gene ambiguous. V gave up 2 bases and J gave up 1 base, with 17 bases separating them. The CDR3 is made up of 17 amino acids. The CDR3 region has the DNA TGTGCCAGCAGTTTATTCGACCCCCCGTGGGGGAACACTGAAGCTTTCTTT. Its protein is CASSLFDPPWGNTEAFF.

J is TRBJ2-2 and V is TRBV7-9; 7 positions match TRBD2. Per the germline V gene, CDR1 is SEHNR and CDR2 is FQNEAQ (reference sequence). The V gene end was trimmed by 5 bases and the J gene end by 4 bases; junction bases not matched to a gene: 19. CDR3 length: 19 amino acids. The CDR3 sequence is CASSREVWSSGHSTGELFF. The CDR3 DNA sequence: TGTGCCAGCAGCCGGGAGGTCTGGAGTAGCGGACACTCCACCGGGGAGCTGTTTTTT.